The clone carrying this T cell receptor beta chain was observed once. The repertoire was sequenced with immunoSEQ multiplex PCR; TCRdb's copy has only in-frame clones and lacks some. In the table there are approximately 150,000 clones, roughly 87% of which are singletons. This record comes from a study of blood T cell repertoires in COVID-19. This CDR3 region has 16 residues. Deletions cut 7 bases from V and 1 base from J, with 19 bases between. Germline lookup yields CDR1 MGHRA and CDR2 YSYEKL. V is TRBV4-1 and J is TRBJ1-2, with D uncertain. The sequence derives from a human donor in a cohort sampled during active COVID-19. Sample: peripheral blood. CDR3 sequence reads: CASTPSLNFYNYGYTF. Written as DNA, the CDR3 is TGCGCCAGCACTCCATCCCTCAATTTCTATAACTATGGCTACACCTTC.